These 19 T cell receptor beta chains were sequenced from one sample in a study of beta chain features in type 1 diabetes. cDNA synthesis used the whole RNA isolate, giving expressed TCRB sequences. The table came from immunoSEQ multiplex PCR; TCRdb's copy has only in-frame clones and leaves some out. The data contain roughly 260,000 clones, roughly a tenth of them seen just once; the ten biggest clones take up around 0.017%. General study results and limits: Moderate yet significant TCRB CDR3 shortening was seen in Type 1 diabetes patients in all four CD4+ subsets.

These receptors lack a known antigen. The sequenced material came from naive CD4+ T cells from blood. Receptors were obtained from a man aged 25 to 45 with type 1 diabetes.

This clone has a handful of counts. CDR3 amino acids: CAWSVLGQGANTEAFF. The CDR3 bases are TGTGCCTGGAGTGTACTTGGACAGGGGGCCAACACTGAAGCTTTCTTT. The V gene is TRBV30, the J gene TRBJ1-1; TRBD1 agrees at 11 bases. V shed 0 bases and J 2 bases; nucleotides not matched to a gene: 5. This CDR3 is 16 amino acids long. The germline V gene encodes CDR1 GTSNPN and CDR2 SVGIG (reference sequence). Full variable domain (missing parts from reference TRBV30 and TRBJ1-1): SQTIHQWPATLVQPVGSPLSLECTVEGTSNPNLYWYRQAAGRGLQLLFYSVGIGQISSEVPQNLSASRPQDRQFILSSKKLLLSDSGFYLCAWSVLGQGANTEAFFGQGTRLTVV.

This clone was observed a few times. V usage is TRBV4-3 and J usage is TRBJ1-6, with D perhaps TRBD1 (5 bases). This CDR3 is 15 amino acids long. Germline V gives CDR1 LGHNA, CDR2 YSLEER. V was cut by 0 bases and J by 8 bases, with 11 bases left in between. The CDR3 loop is CASSQEEGIDSPLHF. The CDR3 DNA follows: TGCGCCAGCAGCCAAGAGGAGGGGATAGATTCACCCCTCCACTTT.

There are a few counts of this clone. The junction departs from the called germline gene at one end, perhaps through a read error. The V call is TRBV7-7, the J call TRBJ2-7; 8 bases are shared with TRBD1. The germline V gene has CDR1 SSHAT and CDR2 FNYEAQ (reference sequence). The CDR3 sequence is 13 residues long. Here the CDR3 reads CASSKGQGYEQYF. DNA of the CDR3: TGTGCTAGCAGCAAAGGACAGGGCTACGAGCAGTACTTC.

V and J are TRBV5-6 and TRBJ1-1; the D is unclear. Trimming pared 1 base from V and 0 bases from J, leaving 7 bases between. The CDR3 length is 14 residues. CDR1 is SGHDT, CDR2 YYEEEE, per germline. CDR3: CASSLSHLNTEAFF. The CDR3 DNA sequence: TGTGCCAGCAGCTTGAGTCACTTGAACACTGAAGCTTTCTTT.

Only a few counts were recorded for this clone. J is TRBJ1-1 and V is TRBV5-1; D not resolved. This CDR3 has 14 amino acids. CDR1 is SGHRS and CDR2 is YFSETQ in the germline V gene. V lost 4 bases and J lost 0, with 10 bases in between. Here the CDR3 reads CASSPRRLNTEAFF. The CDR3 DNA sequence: TGCGCCAGCAGCCCGCGTAGATTGAACACTGAAGCTTTCTTT.

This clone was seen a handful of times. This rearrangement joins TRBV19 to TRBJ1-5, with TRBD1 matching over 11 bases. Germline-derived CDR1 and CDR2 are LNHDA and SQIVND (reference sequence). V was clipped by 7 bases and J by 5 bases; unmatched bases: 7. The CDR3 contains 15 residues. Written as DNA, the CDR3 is TGTGCCAGTACGGGGGACAGGGGGACTCATCAGCCCCAGCATTTT. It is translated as CASTGDRGTHQPQHF.

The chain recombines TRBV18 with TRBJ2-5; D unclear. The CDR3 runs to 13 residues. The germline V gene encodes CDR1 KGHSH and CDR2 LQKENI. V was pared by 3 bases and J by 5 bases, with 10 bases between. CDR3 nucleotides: TGTGCCAGCTCACCGGCTGCCCTTGAGACCCAGTACTTC. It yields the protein CASSPAALETQYF.

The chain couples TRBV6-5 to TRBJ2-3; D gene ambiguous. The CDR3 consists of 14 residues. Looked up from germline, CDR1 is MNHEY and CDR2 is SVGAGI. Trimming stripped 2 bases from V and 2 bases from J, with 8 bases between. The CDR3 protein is CASSYGQSTDTQYF. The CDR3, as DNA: TGTGCCAGCAGTTACGGGCAGTCCACAGATACGCAGTATTTT.

The CDR3 here is CASSSRYTLGSDTQYF. DNA of the CDR3: TGTGCCAGCTCATCCCGATACACCCTAGGTTCAGATACGCAGTATTTT. The chain carries TRBV18 and TRBJ2-3; D not resolved. Germline V gene sequence: CDR1 KGHSH, CDR2 LQKENI. The CDR3 contains 16 residues. Trimming cost V 5 bases and J 4 bases, with 19 bases left between them.

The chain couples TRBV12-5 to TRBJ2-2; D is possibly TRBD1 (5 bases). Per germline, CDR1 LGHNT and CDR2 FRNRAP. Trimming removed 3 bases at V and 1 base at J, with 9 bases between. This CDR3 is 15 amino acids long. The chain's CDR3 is CASGLQALNTGELFF. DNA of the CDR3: TGTGCTAGTGGTTTACAGGCACTGAACACCGGGGAGCTGTTTTTT.

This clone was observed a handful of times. The chain's CDR3 is CASTKTGWEDTQYF. Written as DNA, the CDR3 is TGTGCCAGCACCAAAACAGGGTGGGAAGATACGCAGTATTTT. The rearrangement joins TRBV27 to TRBJ2-3; D may be TRBD1 (6 bases). V was cut by 7 bases and J by 5 bases, with 16 bases left in between. In germline, CDR1 is MNHEY, CDR2 SMNVEV (reference sequence). This CDR3 has 14 amino acids.

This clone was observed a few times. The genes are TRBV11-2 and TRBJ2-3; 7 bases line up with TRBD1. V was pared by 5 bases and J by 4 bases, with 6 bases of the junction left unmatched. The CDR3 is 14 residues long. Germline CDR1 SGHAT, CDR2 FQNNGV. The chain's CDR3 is CASSIRGGPDTQYF. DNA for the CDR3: TGTGCCAGCAGCATTCGAGGGGGCCCAGATACGCAGTATTTT. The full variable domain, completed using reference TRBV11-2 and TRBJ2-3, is EAGVAQSPRYKIIEKRQSVAFWCNPISGHATLYWYQQILGQGPKLLIQFQNNGVVDDSQLPKDRFSAERLKGVDSTLKIQPAKLEDSAVYLCASSIRGGPDTQYFGPGTRLTVL.

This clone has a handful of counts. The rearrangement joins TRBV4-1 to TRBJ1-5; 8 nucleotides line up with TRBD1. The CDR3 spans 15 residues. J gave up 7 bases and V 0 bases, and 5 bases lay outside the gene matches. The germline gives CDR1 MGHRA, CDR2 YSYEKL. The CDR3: CASSQDPGGDQPQHF. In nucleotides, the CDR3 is TGCGCCAGCAGCCAAGATCCAGGGGGCGACCAGCCCCAGCATTTT.

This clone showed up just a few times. DNA for the CDR3: TGCAGCGCCTTGACTAGCGGGGGGGCCTACAATGAGCAGTTCTTC. It yields the protein CSALTSGGAYNEQFF. V is TRBV29-1 and J is TRBJ2-1, with 14 bases that match TRBD2. CDR1 is SQVTM, CDR2 ANQGSEA, per germline. After removal of 7 bases from V and 2 bases from J, the junction contained 4 bases not matched to a gene. The CDR3 covers 15 residues.

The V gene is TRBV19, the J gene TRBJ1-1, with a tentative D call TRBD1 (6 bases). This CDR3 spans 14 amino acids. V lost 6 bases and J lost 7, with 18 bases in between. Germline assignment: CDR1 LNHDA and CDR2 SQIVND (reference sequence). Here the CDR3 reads CASSHRDPKIEAFF. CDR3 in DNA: TGTGCCAGTAGCCACAGGGACCCCAAGATTGAAGCTTTCTTT.

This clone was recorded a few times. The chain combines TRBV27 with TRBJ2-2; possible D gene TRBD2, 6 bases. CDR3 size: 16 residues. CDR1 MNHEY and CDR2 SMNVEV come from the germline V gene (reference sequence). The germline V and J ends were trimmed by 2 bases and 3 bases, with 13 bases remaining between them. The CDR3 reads CASSLTPGTDTGELFF. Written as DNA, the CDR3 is TGTGCCAGCAGTTTAACCCCCGGGACTGACACCGGGGAGCTGTTTTTT.

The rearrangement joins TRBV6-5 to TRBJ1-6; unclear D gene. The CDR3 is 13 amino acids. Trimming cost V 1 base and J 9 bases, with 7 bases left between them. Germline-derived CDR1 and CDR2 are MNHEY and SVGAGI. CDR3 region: CASSYLVSSPLHF. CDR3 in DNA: TGTGCCAGCAGTTACTTAGTTTCTTCACCCCTCCACTTT.

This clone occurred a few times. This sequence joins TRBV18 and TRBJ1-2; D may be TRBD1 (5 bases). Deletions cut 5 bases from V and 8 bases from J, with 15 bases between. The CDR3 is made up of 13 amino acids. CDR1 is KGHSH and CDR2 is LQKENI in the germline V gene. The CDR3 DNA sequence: TGTGCCAGCTCAAGAGGTGAAGGGGAAGGCTACACCTTC. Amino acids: CASSRGEGEGYTF.

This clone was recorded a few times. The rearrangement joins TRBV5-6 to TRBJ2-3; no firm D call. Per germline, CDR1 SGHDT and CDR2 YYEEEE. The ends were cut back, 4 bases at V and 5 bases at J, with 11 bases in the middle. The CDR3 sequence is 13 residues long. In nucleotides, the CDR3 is TGTGCCAGCAGCGCCCTAGTGAGAGATACGCAGTATTTT. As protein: CASSALVRDTQYF. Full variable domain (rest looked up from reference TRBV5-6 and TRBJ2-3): DAGVTQSPTHLIKTRGQQVTLRCSPKSGHDTVSWYQQALGQGPQFIFQYYEEEERQRGNFPDRFSGHQFPNYSSELNVNALLLGDSALYLCASSALVRDTQYFGPGTRLTVL.